This T cell receptor (beta chain) was retrieved from a study of blood T cell repertoires in COVID-19. Looking at the study overall: From T cells, B-cell-depleted T cells, or PBMCs came the material, which was cDNA or gDNA.

CDR3 length: 14 residues. Per germline, CDR1 MNHEY and CDR2 SVGAGI. V lost 6 bases and J lost 6, with 14 bases in between. Generated by immunoSEQ multiplex PCR, the TCRdb table keeps only in-frame clones and is missing some. The repertoire holds some 9,800 clones, 70% to 80% seen once, with approximately 37% in the top ten. The TCR originated in a human donor in a cohort sampled during active COVID-19. V is TRBV6-5 and J is TRBJ2-2; the D gene is possibly TRBD2 (6 bases). The specimen sequenced was peripheral blood. CDR3: CASSQLALAGELFF. CDR3 DNA: TGTGCCAGCAGCCAACTAGCCCTGGCCGGGGAGCTGTTTTTT.